Listed below are T cell receptor beta chains from one sample, sequenced in a study of blood T cell repertoires in COVID-19. Clones were read by immunoSEQ multiplex PCR, and TCRdb kept only the in-frame ones, dropping some. The repertoire holds about 59,000 clones, with about 90% as singletons. Sequencing was performed on peripheral blood. The receptors come from a man older than 75 in a cohort sampled during active COVID-19. Each CDR3 is given with its conserved first and last residue. A D gene is named only where the DNA matches it firmly. Clone size appears in some rows only: once, few, many, or a class for an expanded clone.

TRBJ1-1	few	TRBD1	TRBV6-6	CASSYPRTGGDTEAFF	TGTGCCAGCAGTTACCCGAGGACAGGGGGGGACACTGAAGCTTTCTTT
TRBJ2-1	few	TRBD1	TRBV5-6	CASSLTGGNEQFF	TGTGCCAGCAGCTTGACAGGGGGCAATGAGCAGTTCTTC
TRBJ1-6	few	TRBD1	TRBV4-1	CASSQNPGQGVSYNSPLHF	TGCGCCAGCAGCCAAAATCCGGGACAGGGGGTATCCTATAATTCACCCCTCCACTTT
TRBJ2-2	medium-sized	-	TRBV30	CAWSRGQNTGELFF	TGTGCCTGGAGTCGTGGACAGAACACCGGGGAGCTGTTTTTT
TRBJ1-5	-	-	TRBV27	CASSLGGEGGQPQHF	TGTGCCAGCAGTTTAGGCGGGGAGGGTGGTCAGCCCCAGCATTTT
TRBJ2-1	-	TRBD2	TRBV6-4	CASSGTSGSVNEQFF	TGTGCCAGCAGCGGGACTAGCGGGAGTGTGAATGAGCAGTTCTTC
TRBJ2-2	-	-	TRBV5-1	CASSQRTENTGELFF	TGCGCCAGCAGCCAAAGGACAGAGAACACCGGGGAGCTGTTTTTT
TRBJ2-6	once	-	TRBV5-1	CASSQTAGTYRSGANVLTF	TGCGCCAGCAGCCAAACCGCCGGGACTTACCGCTCTGGGGCCAACGTCCTGACTTTC
TRBJ1-2	-	-	TRBV6-1	CASSEVETAYGYTF	TGTGCCAGCAGTGAAGTTGAGACAGCCTATGGCTACACCTTC
TRBJ2-7	-	TRBD2	TRBV29-1	CSVAAAGNSYEQYF	TGCAGCGTTGCAGCAGCGGGAAACTCCTACGAGCAGTACTTC
TRBJ1-3	-	TRBD1	TRBV2	CASSITGGPGNTIYF	TGTGCCAGCAGTATCACAGGGGGCCCTGGAAACACCATATATTTT